A selection of T cell receptor beta chains follows, all from one sample in a study of CD8 T cells in Susac syndrome. TCRdb independently ran MiXCR on the immunoSEQ multiplex PCR reads; one entry per CDR3 protein. Seen here are 200,000 to 250,000 distinct CDR3 sequences, 95% observed once, and the top ten hold roughly 0.1%. The specimen was CD4+ T cells from PBMCs. The origin of the receptors is a human donor with multiple sclerosis. The CDR3 runs from the conserved cysteine through the conserved F or W. Each record gives: V gene, J gene, D gene, clone size, CDR3 DNA, CDR3 protein. A D gene is named only where the DNA matches it firmly. A row's size may be missing; if present it is once, few, many or a size class.

>TRBV9|TRBJ2-5|TRBD1|NA
TGTGCCAGCACCGGGCGGCCAGGGGGCCAAGAGACCCAGTACTTC
CASTGRPGGQETQYF
>TRBV20-1|TRBJ2-1|NA|NA
TGCAGTGCCGCCAGCTTCGCGTCCAATGAGCAGTTCTTC
CSAASFASNEQFF
>TRBV21-1|TRBJ2-7|NA|once
TGTGCCATCCCGGCAGGGTGTGAGGAGCAGTACTTC
CAIPAGCEEQYF
>TRBV29-1|TRBJ2-5|NA|NA
TGCAGCGTTGAGGTGGCTGGGACCCAGTACTTC
CSVEVAGTQYF
>TRBV7-9|TRBJ2-3|NA|NA
TGTGCCAGCCTCCAAGGCTCTAGCGGCACAGATACGCAGTATTTT
CASLQGSSGTDTQYF
>TRBV25-1|TRBJ2-3|NA|NA
TGTGCCAGCAGGCCCCCGGACAGCACAGATACGCAGTATTTT
CASRPPDSTDTQYF
>TRBV19|TRBJ2-5|NA|NA
TGTGCCAGTAGTCGGGGACGCGAGACCCAGTACTTC
CASSRGRETQYF
>TRBV29-1|TRBJ2-6|TRBD2|NA
TGCAGCGTTGCACCAGGACTAGCGGGGTCCGGGGCCAACGTCCTGACTTTC
CSVAPGLAGSGANVLTF
>TRBV14|TRBJ2-7|NA|NA
TGTGCCAGCAGCCAAGCGACGGGGGCGCATTGGGAGCAGTACTTC
CASSQATGAHWEQYF
>TRBV27|TRBJ1-6|NA|once
TGTGCCAGCAGTCCCCGAGGTGGGCAGGGCAATTCACCCCTCCACTTT
CASSPRGGQGNSPLHF
>TRBV14|TRBJ2-1|NA|few
TGTGCCAGCAGCTTTTCTCGCAATGAGCAGTTCTTC
CASSFSRNEQFF
>TRBV15|TRBJ1-5|TRBD1|once
TGTGCCACCAGCAGTGGGGACAGGGTGGGCAATCAGCCCCAGCTTTTT
CATSSGDRVGNQPQLF
>TRBV29-1|TRBJ2-1|NA|NA
TGCAGCGTTCGACTGAGAAACAATGGGCAGTTCTTC
CSVRLRNNGQFF
>TRBV2|TRBJ1-5|NA|once
TGTGCCAGCTACCCGGGTGAGATTTTTGCTAATAGCAATCAGCCCCAGCATTTT
CASYPGEIFANSNQPQHF
>TRBV6-5|TRBJ2-7|NA|NA
TGTGCCAGCAGCCCTACCGAGCAGTACTTC
CASSPTEQYF
>TRBV28|TRBJ2-3|NA|NA
TGTGCCAGCCAACCTCTAGATGGGGGCACAGATACGCAGTATTTT
CASQPLDGGTDTQYF
>TRBV5-4|TRBJ2-2|NA|few
TGTGCCAGCAGCCGTGACAGGTTGAACACCGGGGAGCTGTTTTTT
CASSRDRLNTGELFF
>TRBV6-1|TRBJ2-7|TRBD2|NA
TGTGCCAGCAGCAAAGGGCTAGCGGGAGTCAGCGACGAGCAGTACTTC
CASSKGLAGVSDEQYF
>TRBV27|TRBJ1-2|NA|NA
TGTGCCAGCAGTTTTCGGGGCTATGGCTACACCTTC
CASSFRGYGYTF
>TRBV7-2|TRBJ2-1|TRBD1|NA
TGTGCCACCAAGACAGGGGGCAATGAGCAGTTCTTC
CATKTGGNEQFF
>TRBV6-6|TRBJ2-3|TRBD2|NA
TGTGCCAGCGGCCTAGCGGTTGGCACAGATACGCAGTATTTT
CASGLAVGTDTQYF
>TRBV4-1|TRBJ2-7|NA|NA
TGCGCCAGCAGCCAAGATAAGGCTCCCTCCTACGAGCAGTACTTC
CASSQDKAPSYEQYF